The 27 T cell receptor beta chains reported below all come from one sample, sequenced in a study of blood T cell repertoires in COVID-19. Using immunoSEQ multiplex PCR, the repertoire was profiled, and TCRdb retains in-frame clones only, with some absent. The sample comprises 79,000 or so clones, about 89% of which are singletons, and 1.1% rests with the top ten. Material: peripheral blood. These receptors originate from a human donor in a cohort sampled during active COVID-19.

Here the CDR3 DNA reads TGTGCCAGCAGTGATATCAGCGGGAGGGCAGGTGAGCAGTTCTTC. Translated, it gives CASSDISGRAGEQFF. The chain couples TRBV2 to TRBJ2-1, with 10 bases fitting TRBD2. The CDR3 loop spans 15 amino acids. Losses at the gene ends were 3 bases for V and 9 bases for J; bases not matched to a gene: 8. The germline CDR1 and CDR2 sequences are SNHLY and FYNNEI.

The chain carries TRBV10-3 and TRBJ2-1; 7 bases are shared with TRBD2. This CDR3 spans 13 amino acids. V lost 3 bases, J lost 6 bases, and 2 bases stayed unmatched. CDR1 is ENHRY, CDR2 SYGVKD, per germline. CDR3 nucleotides: TGTGCCATCAGTGAAAGACTAGCCAATGAGCAGTTCTTC. Its protein product is CAISERLANEQFF.

The chain recombines TRBV6-2 or TRBV6-3 with TRBJ2-3; TRBD2 is a possible D gene (5 bases). The CDR3 spans 15 residues. Trimming removed 2 bases at V and 3 bases at J, with 12 bases between. Germline V lookup: CDR1 MNHEY, CDR2 SVGEGT. This CDR3 reads CASSYNPGGTDTQYF. Here the CDR3 DNA reads TGTGCCAGCAGTTACAACCCCGGCGGGACAGATACGCAGTATTTT.

The chain has TRBV5-1 and TRBJ2-1; D gene uncertain. With 0 bases removed from V and 10 bases from J, the gap between germline ends came to 8 bases. CDR3 length: 12 amino acids. From germline, CDR1 is SGHRS and CDR2 YFSETQ. The CDR3 DNA reads TGCGCCAGCAGCTTGGAGGCTAGGGAGCAGTTCTTC. It is translated as CASSLEAREQFF.

J is TRBJ2-7 and V is TRBV10-1; 9 bases agree with TRBD1. V gave up 5 bases and J gave up 8 bases; unmatched junction bases: 4. CDR1 WNHNN and CDR2 SYGVQD come from the germline V gene (reference sequence). There are 12 residues in the CDR3. The CDR3 DNA reads as TGCGCCAGCAGTTCTACAGGGGGCCAGCAGTACTTC. Translating it yields CASSSTGGQQYF.

This clone has only one observation. The chain links TRBV15 to TRBJ1-2; D gene unclear. V was clipped by 0 bases and J by 5 bases, with 7 bases between them. This CDR3 contains 13 residues. Germline CDR1 and CDR2: LNHNV and YYDKDF (reference sequence). The CDR3 DNA sequence: TGTGCCACCAGCAGAGAGCGGGAGTATGGCTACACCTTC. This encodes CATSREREYGYTF.

The chain links TRBV30 to TRBJ1-2, with D perhaps TRBD1 (6 bases). Trimming left V 6 bases short and J 4 bases short, with 24 bases between. The CDR3 spans 16 residues. The germline V gene encodes CDR1 GTSNPN and CDR2 SVGIG (reference sequence). The CDR3 DNA follows: TGTGCCTGCCATGAGCCCCAGGGGTTTTTTTCCTATGGCTACACCTTC. Translated, it gives CACHEPQGFFSYGYTF.

The rearrangement uses TRBV20-1 and TRBJ1-1; 7 nucleotides agree with TRBD1. The junction had 2 bases not matched to a gene; V was cut back by 8 bases and J by 8 bases. The CDR3 length is 9 residues. The germline CDR1 and CDR2 sequences are DFQATT and SNEGSKA (reference sequence). The CDR3 coding sequence is TGCAGTTCGGACAGGGAAGCTTTCTTT. This codes for CSSDREAFF.

The chain combines TRBV28 with TRBJ2-7; possibly TRBD2 for D (5 bases). The CDR3 extends over 14 amino acids. Deletions cut 2 bases from V and 4 bases from J, with 12 bases between. Germline V gene lookup returns CDR1 MDHEN and CDR2 SYDVKM. CDR3 bases: TGTGCCAGCAGTTTAGGAGGCCTCAAATACGAGCAGTACTTC. Its protein is CASSLGGLKYEQYF.

This clone has a single count. V is TRBV7-9 and J is TRBJ2-3, with 7 bases identical to TRBD2. Germline CDR1 and CDR2: SEHNR and FQNEAQ (reference sequence). CDR3 length: 15 amino acids. V trimming: 8 bases; J trimming: 3 bases; junction bases outside the gene matches: 11. The CDR3 sequence is CASRVGGRRTDTQYF. In DNA, the CDR3 is TGTGCCAGCCGGGTGGGGGGGAGAAGGACAGATACGCAGTATTTT.

The genes are TRBV6-5 and TRBJ2-5; tentatively, D is TRBD1 (6 bases). V gave up 7 bases and J gave up 1 base, with 16 bases separating them. The germline V gene encodes CDR1 MNHEY and CDR2 SVGAGI. The CDR3 length is 15 residues. CDR3 in amino acids: CASTLAGGGQETQYF. In DNA, the CDR3 is TGTGCCAGCACCCTCGCTGGGGGCGGCCAAGAGACCCAGTACTTC.

In this sample, this clone turned up once. The gene calls are TRBV7-2 and TRBJ2-1, with 15 bases that match TRBD2. The CDR3 is 17 residues long. The ends lost 4 bases at V and 4 bases at J; junction bases unmatched: 5. In germline, CDR1 is SGHTA, CDR2 FQGNSA. DNA for the CDR3: TGTGCCAGCAGCTCTTGGACTAGCGGGAGGGGATACAATGAGCAGTTCTTC. Translated: CASSSWTSGRGYNEQFF.

V usage is TRBV28 and J usage is TRBJ1-2, with D possibly TRBD1 on 6 matching bases. CDR3 length: 12 amino acids. V dropped 6 bases and J dropped 4 bases, with 9 bases sitting between them. Germline lookup yields CDR1 MDHEN and CDR2 SYDVKM. CDR3 coding DNA: TGTGCCAGCAGCCCGGACAGCTATGGCTACACCTTC. Protein sequence: CASSPDSYGYTF.

The chain combines TRBV30 with TRBJ1-4; 9 nucleotides agree with TRBD1. This CDR3 region has 19 residues. The J segment lost 0 bases and the V segment lost 4 bases, leaving 15 bases of the junction unmatched. Per the germline V gene, CDR1 is GTSNPN and CDR2 is SVGIG (reference sequence). The CDR3 bases are TGTGCCTGGATCAAAGGGACCGGGACAGGGTTTGCAACTAATGAAAAACTGTTTTTT. It specifies CAWIKGTGTGFATNEKLFF.

The chain recombines TRBV15 with TRBJ2-2, with D possibly TRBD2 on 6 matching bases. Germline CDR1 reads LNHNV; CDR2 reads YYDKDF (reference sequence). The CDR3 is 14 residues long. V was clipped by 2 bases and J by 6 bases, with 10 bases between them. Here the CDR3 reads CATSRLTGAGELFF. The CDR3 coding sequence is TGTGCCACCAGCAGACTAACGGGGGCCGGGGAGCTGTTTTTT.

This clone was recorded only once. The rearrangement joins TRBV15 to TRBJ1-5; possibly TRBD1 for D (6 bases). CDR1 and CDR2 (germline): LNHNV, YYDKDF (reference sequence). The CDR3 contains 14 residues. The V end was cut by 1 base, the J end by 4 bases, with 8 bases between. CDR3 region: CATSRGTGNQPQHF. In nucleotides, the CDR3 is TGTGCCACCAGCAGAGGAACAGGGAATCAGCCCCAGCATTTT.

The chain combines TRBV2 with TRBJ2-5; D possibly corresponds to TRBD2 (7 bases). The CDR3 extends over 13 amino acids. V lost 3 bases and J 7 bases, leaving 12 bases between the germline ends. Germline values: CDR1 SNHLY, CDR2 FYNNEI. CDR3 in DNA: TGTGCCAGCAGTGAGGGGGCGGGAGCGACCCAGTACTTC. Translated, it gives CASSEGAGATQYF.

The chain carries TRBV20-1 and TRBJ2-1; D not certain. V was trimmed by 6 bases and J by 3 bases, leaving 6 bases between them. This CDR3 spans 11 amino acids. The germline V gene encodes CDR1 DFQATT and CDR2 SNEGSKA (reference sequence). The CDR3 DNA reads as TGCAGTGCCCCAGTCTACAATGAGCAGTTCTTC. Protein sequence: CSAPVYNEQFF.

The rearrangement uses TRBV7-9 and TRBJ2-7; 8 nucleotides align to TRBD1. The junction had 4 bases not matched to a gene; V was cut back by 5 bases and J by 7 bases. Per the germline V gene, CDR1 is SEHNR and CDR2 is FQNEAQ (reference sequence). The CDR3 spans 12 residues. The chain's CDR3 is CASSPTGEEQYF. CDR3 nucleotide sequence: TGTGCCAGCAGCCCGACAGGGGAAGAGCAGTACTTC.

This sequence joins TRBV7-6 and TRBJ2-1, with 11 bases fitting TRBD2. The V segment lost 5 bases and the J segment 2 bases; nucleotides outside the gene matches: 5. Per germline, CDR1 SGHVS and CDR2 FNYEAQ. This CDR3 contains 16 residues. The CDR3 spells CASSPTSGITYNEQFF. The CDR3 DNA sequence: TGTGCCAGCAGCCCGACTAGCGGGATCACCTACAATGAGCAGTTCTTC. Supplemented by reference TRBV7-6 and TRBJ2-1, the full variable domain reads GAGVSQSPRYKVTKRGQDVALRCDPISGHVSLYWYRQALGQGPEFLTYFNYEAQQDKSGLPNDRFSAERPEGSISTLTIQRTEQRDSAMYRCASSPTSGITYNEQFFGPGTRLTVL.

The chain joins TRBV6-2 or TRBV6-3 to TRBJ1-2; D is ambiguous. This CDR3 is 14 amino acids long. CDR1 MNHEY and CDR2 SVGEGT come from the germline V gene. V lost 6 bases and J 6 bases, leaving 17 bases between the germline ends. Here the CDR3 reads CASSLQGRRHGYTF. The DNA of the CDR3 is TGTGCCAGCAGCTTGCAAGGGAGAAGGCATGGCTACACCTTC.

This chain uses TRBV9 with TRBJ2-1; 8 bases fit TRBD2. CDR1 and CDR2 (germline): SGDLS, YYNGEE. The CDR3 is 14 amino acids. Trimming at V came to 1 base and at J to 9 bases, leaving 6 bases not matched to a gene. Written as DNA, the CDR3 is TGTGCCAGCAGCGTATTATCCCGGGAGGGTGAGCAGTTCTTC. It specifies CASSVLSREGEQFF.

The rearrangement joins TRBV5-5 to TRBJ2-7; a possible D gene is TRBD2 (6 bases). This CDR3 spans 15 amino acids. The V end was cut by 3 bases, the J end by 2 bases, with 15 bases between. Germline lookup yields CDR1 SGHKS and CDR2 YYEKEE (reference sequence). The chain's CDR3 is CASSWGRDSAYEQYF. The DNA for the CDR3 is TGTGCCAGCAGCTGGGGCCGGGACTCTGCCTACGAGCAGTACTTC.

This rearrangement joins TRBV5-1 to TRBJ1-1, with a weak D call TRBD1 (6 bases). Germline V lookup: CDR1 SGHRS, CDR2 YFSETQ. V was shortened by 4 bases and J by 5 bases, with 12 bases between the two germline ends. There are 13 residues in the CDR3. CDR3 residues: CASSQMGATEAFF. The CDR3 DNA reads TGCGCCAGCAGCCAGATGGGGGCGACTGAAGCTTTCTTT.

The rearrangement joins TRBV30 to TRBJ1-4, with D unresolved. V was trimmed by 2 bases and J by 8 bases, leaving 18 bases between them. Germline values: CDR1 GTSNPN, CDR2 SVGIG (reference sequence). The CDR3 has 15 residues. DNA of the CDR3: TGTGCCTGGAGTTTCAGGCCCTCAGGAGGCGAAAAACTGTTTTTT. It codes for CAWSFRPSGGEKLFF. The whole variable domain, remainder taken from reference TRBV30 and TRBJ1-4, is SQTIHQWPATLVQPVGSPLSLECTVEGTSNPNLYWYRQAAGRGLQLLFYSVGIGQISSEVPQNLSASRPQDRQFILSSKKLLLSDSGFYLCAWSFRPSGGEKLFFGSGTQLSVL.

This clone appeared a single time. The chain combines TRBV3-1 (or the pseudogene TRBV3-2) with TRBJ2-7; maybe TRBD2 (6 bases). This CDR3 region has 13 residues. CDR1 is LGHDT, CDR2 YNNKEL, per germline (reference sequence). Trimming left V 0 bases short and J 9 bases short, with 12 bases between. This CDR3 reads CASSQDNRLVQYF. The CDR3 nucleotides are TGTGCCAGCAGCCAAGATAATCGACTAGTGCAGTACTTC.

This chain connects TRBV7-3 to TRBJ2-5, with 7 bases fitting TRBD1. Germline V gene lookup returns CDR1 SGHTA and CDR2 FQGTGA. The CDR3 runs 13 residues. The V and J ends lost 5 bases and 2 bases, in that order; junction bases with no gene match: 2. The CDR3 DNA sequence: TGTGCCAGCAGCACACAGGGGCAAGAGACCCAGTACTTC. Encoded protein: CASSTQGQETQYF.